This entry lists 15 T cell receptor beta chains sequenced from one sample in a study of T cells in women clearing cervical HPV infection. Using immunoSEQ multiplex PCR, the repertoire was profiled, and TCRdb retains in-frame clones only, with some absent. The sample totals roughly 15,000 clones. The source material was blood buffy coat. All receptors derive from a woman aged 18-69 years with a cervical HPV16 infection that either progressed to CIN3+ or cleared (not recorded which).

Worth noting for this clone: A read error may account for a junction end that differs from germline. The CDR3 goes on 3 residues after the read ends, and that part is filled in from the germline J gene. The chain is built from TRBV6-2 or TRBV6-3 and TRBJ1-4; D is possibly TRBD1 (6 bases). The germline V gene encodes CDR1 MNHEY and CDR2 SVGEGT. This CDR3 has 13 amino acids. The sequenced CDR3 bases are TGTGCCAGCAGTCACTCGGACCCGGACAGA. Translating gives CASSHSDPDR. The CDR3, in full, reads CASSHSDPDRLFF.

CDR3 bases read: TGCAGCGTTCTGGGACAGGGGCTCCACGAG. Amino acids: CSVLGQGLHE. The CDR3 reads in full as CSVLGQGLHEQYF. This chain links TRBV29-1 with TRBJ2-7; 10 nucleotides agree with TRBD1. The DNA ends 3 residues before the CDR3 does, and the rest of the CDR3 is filled in from the germline J gene. CDR3 length: 13 amino acids. V gave up 5 bases and J gave up 5 bases; unmatched junction bases: 6. Germline V CDR1 and CDR2: SQVTM, ANQGSEA.

A remark on this clone: The read falls 3 residues short of the CDR3 end, and the missing part is taken from the germline J gene. V gene TRBV7-6 combines with J gene TRBJ2-3; D might be TRBD1 (6 bases). Per the germline V gene, CDR1 is SGHVS and CDR2 is FNYEAQ. The CDR3 runs to 14 residues. The CDR3 region is CATSFRGKQETQYF. The DNA read from the CDR3 is TGTGCCACCAGTTTTAGGGGGAAACAAGAGACG.

Regarding this clone: Coverage ceases 3 residues before the CDR3 finishes, and the germline J gene fills in the end. V is TRBV19 and J is TRBJ2-3; TRBD1 might be the D (6 bases). Germline CDR1 reads LNHDA; CDR2 reads SQIVND (reference sequence). The CDR3 totals 14 residues. Trimming removed 7 bases from V and 4 bases from J, with 15 bases in between. Partial CDR3 DNA: TGTGCCAGTACCGCCAGGGGACGGGCAGATACG. Translation gives CASTARGRADT. The full-length CDR3 reads as CASTARGRADTQYF.

A word on this clone: The sequenced fragment ends 3 residues before the CDR3 boundary, so the rest is inferred from the germline J gene. This sequence joins TRBV5-8 and TRBJ2-7; 9 nucleotides match TRBD1. The germline V gene has CDR1 SGHTS and CDR2 YDEGEE. The trim removed 4 bases at V and 2 bases at J, leaving 4 bases unmatched. The CDR3 contains 14 residues. The CDR3 DNA, read in part, is TGTGCCAGCAGCGGGACAGGGACACCCTACGAG. Translating gives CASSGTGTPYE. The whole CDR3 protein reads CASSGTGTPYEQYF.

As for this clone: With the read ending 3 residues before the CDR3 end, the germline J gene is used to fill in that end. This chain uses TRBV18 with TRBJ2-3; 10 nucleotides align to TRBD1. Germline V lookup: CDR1 KGHSH, CDR2 LQKENI. The CDR3 sequence is 16 residues long. CDR3: CASSPTKDRGLETQYF. The CDR3 DNA, read in part, is TGTGCCAGCTCACCTACCAAAGACAGGGGGCTGGAGACG. The entire variable domain, with the rest obtained from reference TRBV18 and TRBJ2-3, is as follows: NAGVMQNPRHLVRRRGQEARLRCSPMKGHSHVYWYRQLPEEGLKFMVYLQKENIIDESGMPKERFSAEFPKEGPSILRIQQVVRGDSAAYFCASSPTKDRGLETQYFGPGTRLTVL.

Note on this clone: Read sequence stops 3 residues before the CDR3 end, and the germline J gene provides the missing end. J is TRBJ2-7 and V is TRBV7-9, with TRBD1 matching 8 bases. Germline loops: CDR1 SEHNR, CDR2 FQNEAQ (reference sequence). V dropped 4 bases and J dropped 3; count of bases not matched to a gene: 8. The CDR3 sequence is 15 residues long. The sequenced part of the CDR3 DNA is TGTGCCAGCAGCTCGACCGTGACAGGGGTCTACGAG. Residues: CASSSTVTGVYE. The full CDR3 reads CASSSTVTGVYEQYF.

CDR3 bases read: TGTGCCAGTAGTATGAGCGGAATTAGCTCCTACGAG. The encoded protein is CASSMSGISSYE. The full CDR3 protein is CASSMSGISSYEQYF. The genes are TRBV19 and TRBJ2-7; D might be TRBD2 (5 bases). The CDR3 end lies 3 residues beyond the end of the read and is filled in from the germline J gene. Trimming removed 3 bases from V and 0 bases from J, with 12 bases in between. Germline V lookup: CDR1 LNHDA, CDR2 SQIVND (reference sequence). The length of the CDR3 is 15 residues.

With regard to this clone: The read halts 3 residues ahead of the CDR3 end, with the missing end drawn from the germline J gene. This chain connects TRBV20-1 to TRBJ2-7, with D possibly TRBD1 on 5 matching bases. The CDR3 consists of 15 residues. The germline V gene has CDR1 DFQATT and CDR2 SNEGSKA (reference sequence). With 0 bases removed from V and 2 bases from J, the gap between germline ends came to 14 bases. CDR3 bases read: TGCAGTGCTAGAGATTATGACAGTTCGCCCTACGAG. Translated, it gives CSARDYDSSPYE. The whole CDR3 reads CSARDYDSSPYEQYF.

Regarding this clone: The read ends 3 residues shy of where the CDR3 ends; the end is completed using the germline J gene. This chain uses TRBV28 with TRBJ2-7; 8 positions agree with TRBD1. The germline V gene encodes CDR1 MDHEN and CDR2 SYDVKM. The CDR3 runs 15 residues. V lost 4 bases, J lost 2 bases, and 7 bases stayed unmatched. The CDR3 sequence: CASSSTGGLPYEQYF. The CDR3 DNA, read in part, is TGTGCCAGCAGTTCAACAGGGGGTCTACCCTACGAG.

On this clone: The observed sequence ends 3 residues before the CDR3 terminus, with the missing tail filled in from the germline J gene. V and J are TRBV7-6 and TRBJ1-1; possible D gene TRBD1, 6 bases. The CDR3 runs 18 residues. The V gene lost 5 bases and the J gene lost 1 base, with 23 bases spanning the gap. Per the germline V gene, CDR1 is SGHVS and CDR2 is FNYEAQ. CDR3 residues: CASSAIPAGAGANTEAFF. Incomplete CDR3 DNA: TGTGCCAGCAGCGCAATACCCGCGGGGGCTGGGGCGAACACTGAA.

Notes on this clone: The read is 3 residues too short to cover the CDR3 end, so that end is filled in from the germline J gene. V usage is TRBV7-2 and J usage is TRBJ1-2, with D possibly matching TRBD1 (6 bases). The CDR3 spans 15 residues. Germline V gene lookup returns CDR1 SGHTA and CDR2 FQGNSA. Here the CDR3 reads CASSSSIRGSYDYTF. Partial CDR3 DNA: TGTGCCAGCAGCTCCTCGATCAGGGGCTCCTACGAC. The full variable domain, with the rest looked up from reference TRBV7-2 and TRBJ1-2, is GAGVSQSPSNKVTEKGKDVELRCDPISGHTALYWYRQSLGQGLEFLIYFQGNSAPDKSGLPSDRFSAERTGGSVSTLTIQRTQQEDSAVYLCASSSSIRGSYDYTFGSGTRLTVV.

The CDR3 DNA, read in part, is TGTGCCAGCAGTTTCCTAAGCGGCACAGATACG. It translates to CASSFLSGTDT. The CDR3 reads in full as CASSFLSGTDTQYF. The chain carries TRBV28 and TRBJ2-3; D call uncertain. Sequencing ends 3 residues short of the CDR3 end; the germline J gene provides the rest. Per germline, CDR1 MDHEN and CDR2 SYDVKM. This CDR3 spans 14 amino acids. V was clipped by 3 bases and J by 1 base, with 8 bases between them.

As concerns this clone: Other DNA sequences in this specimen translate into the identical CDR3. This CDR3 is CASSLFPDSLNTIYF. Partial CDR3 DNA: TGTGCCAGCAGCTTGTTTCCGGACAGCCTAAACACC. This chain connects TRBV5-6 to TRBJ1-3, with D possibly TRBD1 on 6 matching bases. From the germline J gene comes the end of the CDR3, since the read stops 3 residues before it. CDR1 SGHDT and CDR2 YYEEEE come from the germline V gene. The CDR3 has 15 amino acids. Trimming pared 1 base from V and 6 bases from J, leaving 14 bases between.

Points on this clone: Read data end 3 residues before the CDR3 end; the end is taken from the germline J gene. The V and J genes are TRBV19 and TRBJ2-3; possibly TRBD1 for D (6 bases). The germline V gene has CDR1 LNHDA and CDR2 SQIVND (reference sequence). V shed 6 bases and J shed 2 bases, with 12 bases lying between them. CDR3 size: 14 residues. Partial CDR3 DNA: TGTGCCAGTAGCAACAGGGCCCTCACAGATACG. Protein: CASSNRALTDT. The whole CDR3 protein reads CASSNRALTDTQYF.